These T cell receptor beta chains were read from a single sample in a study of post-analysis software for immune sequencing data. TCRdb reprocessed the PCR reads via MiXCR and lists one record per CDR3 protein. The table shows 500,000 to 600,000 distinct CDR3 sequences, with 44% occurring only once. Sequenced material: blood. Every receptor here comes from a girl under 18 with multiple sclerosis. The CDR3 runs from the conserved cysteine through the conserved F or W. The D gene is left open where the match is weak. A row's size may be missing; if present it is once, few, many or a size class.

TRBV5-1	-	TRBJ2-1	-	CASSRGTLDNEQFF	TGCGCCAGCAGCCGTGGGACACTTGACAATGAGCAGTTCTTC
TRBV5-6	TRBD1	TRBJ2-4	-	CASSRQGRLENIQYF	TGTGCCAGCAGCCGACAGGGGAGGCTGGAAAACATTCAGTACTTC
TRBV5-1	-	TRBJ2-5	-	CASLDYAKETQYF	TGCGCTAGCCTAGACTATGCTAAAGAGACCCAGTACTTC
TRBV3-1	TRBD1	TRBJ2-5	-	CASSRTTTGDQETQYF	TGTGCCAGCAGCCGAACGACGACAGGGGACCAAGAGACCCAGTACTTC
TRBV12-3/TRBV12-4	-	TRBJ1-1	-	CASSLGQSGDNTEAFF	TGTGCCAGCAGTTTAGGACAGTCAGGGGATAACACTGAAGCTTTCTTT
TRBV19	-	TRBJ2-7	-	CASSIEGGSSYEQYF	TGTGCCAGTAGTATCGAGGGGGGCAGTTCCTACGAGCAGTACTTC
TRBV12-3/TRBV12-4	-	TRBJ1-1	few	CASSPRDITEAFF	TGTGCCAGCAGTCCCCGGGACATCACTGAAGCTTTCTTT
TRBV7-8	-	TRBJ1-1	-	CASSSLGRSSNTEAFF	TGTGCCAGCAGCTCCCTGGGCCGCAGTTCGAACACTGAAGCTTTCTTT
TRBV5-1	TRBD1	TRBJ1-2	few	CASSFRQGAGYTF	TGCGCCAGCAGCTTTCGACAGGGCGCTGGCTACACCTTC
TRBV11-3	TRBD2	TRBJ2-1	few	CASSPLAVYNEQFF	TGTGCCAGCAGCCCACTAGCGGTCTACAATGAGCAGTTCTTC
TRBV11-2	-	TRBJ1-1	-	CASSSTKEGTEAFF	TGTGCCAGCAGCTCTACGAAGGAGGGCACTGAAGCTTTCTTT
TRBV9	-	TRBJ1-1	-	CASSVEGGNTEAFF	TGTGCCAGCAGTGTCGAGGGGGGTAACACTGAAGCTTTCTTT
TRBV5-1	TRBD2	TRBJ2-1	few	CASRPGTSGAAYNEQFF	TGCGCCAGCCGACCTGGGACTAGCGGGGCCGCCTACAATGAGCAGTTCTTC
TRBV4-1	-	TRBJ2-7	-	CASSQGWRESHEQYF	TGCGCCAGCAGCCAAGGGTGGAGGGAGTCTCACGAGCAGTACTTC
TRBV12-3/TRBV12-4	-	TRBJ2-7	-	CASSFEGISYEQYF	TGTGCCAGCAGTTTTGAGGGGATCTCCTACGAGCAGTACTTC
TRBV12-3/TRBV12-4	-	TRBJ2-5	-	CASREGRRGRETQYF	TGTGCCAGCAGAGAGGGGAGGCGGGGGCGAGAGACCCAGTACTTC
TRBV7-8	TRBD2	TRBJ2-1	-	CASSLPAGGPHNEQFF	TGTGCCAGCAGCTTACCAGCGGGGGGACCCCACAATGAGCAGTTCTTC
TRBV25-1	TRBD2	TRBJ2-1	-	CASSESGSKLNEQFF	TGTGCCAGCAGTGAAAGCGGGAGTAAACTCAATGAGCAGTTCTTC
TRBV12-3/TRBV12-4	-	TRBJ2-1	few	CASSLRAWGTPNSNEQFF	TGTGCCAGCAGTTTAAGGGCTTGGGGGACTCCTAACTCCAATGAGCAGTTCTTC
TRBV12-3/TRBV12-4	-	TRBJ1-6	few	CASSYSIGPENNSPLHF	TGTGCCAGCAGTTACTCCATTGGGCCAGAAAATAATTCACCCCTCCACTTT
TRBV6-5	TRBD1	TRBJ1-6	-	CASSYRDRGPYNSPLHF	TGTGCCAGCAGTTACAGGGACAGGGGGCCTTATAATTCACCCCTCCACTTT
TRBV27	-	TRBJ1-1	-	CASGPRKLTEAFF	TGTGCCAGCGGCCCAAGGAAGTTGACTGAAGCTTTCTTT
TRBV7-8	-	TRBJ1-2	-	CASSPSDFYGYTF	TGTGCCAGCAGCCCCTCGGATTTCTATGGCTACACCTTC
TRBV4-2	-	TRBJ2-1	few	CASSKDNEQFF	TGTGCCAGCAGCAAGGACAATGAGCAGTTCTTC
TRBV24-1	-	TRBJ2-3	-	CATSDVDTDTQYF	TGTGCCACCAGTGATGTTGACACAGATACGCAGTATTTT
TRBV7-8	TRBD1	TRBJ1-2	-	CASSRGQGSLGGYTF	TGTGCCAGCAGCCGGGGACAGGGGAGCTTAGGCGGCTACACCTTC
TRBV12-3/TRBV12-4	TRBD2	TRBJ2-7	-	CASSPPGTISYEQYF	TGTGCCAGCAGCCCACCTGGGACTATTTCCTACGAGCAGTACTTC
TRBV20-1	TRBD2	TRBJ2-5	-	CSAEASGRVETQYF	TGCAGTGCTGAAGCTAGCGGGAGGGTGGAGACCCAGTACTTC
TRBV7-2	TRBD2	TRBJ2-1	few	CASSLAPAGGSPYNEQFF	TGTGCCAGCAGCTTAGCTCCAGCGGGGGGGTCACCCTACAATGAGCAGTTCTTC
TRBV28	-	TRBJ2-7	-	CASSSQGDEQYF	TGTGCCAGCTCATCCCAAGGGGACGAGCAGTACTTC
TRBV5-1	TRBD1	TRBJ1-1	few	CASSLGTGGGVDTEAFF	TGCGCCAGCAGCCTCGGGACAGGGGGAGGGGTCGACACTGAAGCTTTCTTT
TRBV7-2	-	TRBJ2-5	-	CASSSSPGSQETQYF	TGTGCCAGCAGCTCCTCACCAGGTTCCCAAGAGACCCAGTACTTC
TRBV6-5	TRBD1	TRBJ2-1	few	CASREDRDPYNEQFF	TGTGCCAGCAGGGAAGACAGGGACCCCTACAATGAGCAGTTCTTC
TRBV9	TRBD1	TRBJ2-3	-	CASSVGDRGTDTQYF	TGTGCCAGCAGCGTAGGGGACAGGGGCACAGATACGCAGTATTTT
TRBV4-2	-	TRBJ2-3	few	CASSQDLSGFGNTDTQYF	TGTGCCAGCAGCCAAGATCTTTCAGGGTTTGGCAATACAGATACGCAGTATTTT
TRBV5-1	TRBD1	TRBJ2-7	-	CASTYATGASEQYF	TGCGCCAGCACCTATGCGACAGGGGCCTCCGAGCAGTACTTC
TRBV7-2	TRBD1	TRBJ1-2	few	CASSTGTGLYYTF	TGTGCCAGCAGCACCGGGACAGGGCTTTACTACACCTTC
TRBV30	-	TRBJ1-5	-	CAWSVGDQPQHF	TGTGCCTGGAGTGTTGGGGATCAGCCCCAGCATTTT
TRBV11-2	-	TRBJ2-3	-	CASSIGRYTDTQYF	TGTGCCAGCAGCATAGGAAGATACACAGATACGCAGTATTTT
TRBV5-1	-	TRBJ2-1	many	CASSLEGNEQFF	TGCGCCAGCAGCTTGGAGGGCAATGAGCAGTTCTTC
TRBV24-1	TRBD1	TRBJ2-7	-	CATSDHRGNSYEQYF	TGTGCCACCAGTGACCACAGGGGGAACTCCTACGAGCAGTACTTC
TRBV29-1	TRBD2	TRBJ2-3	-	CSVFLPTTHSGRDSDTQYF	TGCAGCGTATTTTTGCCCACCACTCATAGCGGGAGGGATTCAGATACGCAGTATTTT
TRBV12-3/TRBV12-4	-	TRBJ1-2	-	CASSPMGRNYGYTF	TGTGCCAGCAGCCCTATGGGACGTAACTATGGCTACACCTTC
TRBV12-3/TRBV12-4	-	TRBJ2-1	few	CASTGQGRNEQFF	TGTGCCAGCACCGGGCAGGGACGCAATGAGCAGTTCTTC
TRBV7-9	-	TRBJ1-4	-	CASSLRQAGNEKLFF	TGTGCCAGCAGCTTAAGACAGGCTGGGAATGAAAAACTGTTTTTT
TRBV4-2	-	TRBJ1-1	-	CASSQEFKGGTEAFF	TGTGCCAGCAGCCAAGAGTTCAAGGGAGGTACTGAAGCTTTCTTT
TRBV7-9	-	TRBJ1-5	-	CASSLSADSNQPQHF	TGTGCCAGCAGCTTAAGCGCGGACAGCAATCAGCCCCAGCATTTT
TRBV5-1	-	TRBJ2-5	-	CASSLELVQGQETQYF	TGCGCCAGCAGCTTGGAATTGGTGCAGGGTCAGGAGACCCAGTACTTC
TRBV12-3/TRBV12-4	-	TRBJ2-7	-	CASRLRDQQYF	TGTGCCAGCAGGCTCCGTGATCAGCAGTACTTC
TRBV5-1	TRBD2	TRBJ2-5	-	CASSRRSDSGEQYF	TGCGCCAGCAGCCGCCGGAGCGACAGCGGGGAGCAGTACTTC
TRBV13	TRBD1	TRBJ2-1	-	CASSASQGASYNEQFF	TGTGCCAGCAGCGCCTCTCAGGGGGCGTCGTACAATGAGCAGTTCTTC
TRBV12-3/TRBV12-4	-	TRBJ2-4	-	CASSSRPKNIQYF	TGTGCCAGCAGTTCCCGGCCCAAAAACATTCAGTACTTC
TRBV12-3/TRBV12-4	TRBD1	TRBJ2-1	-	CASTRGQALYNEQFF	TGTGCCAGCACCCGGGGACAGGCGTTGTACAATGAGCAGTTCTTC
TRBV3-1	-	TRBJ1-5	-	CANSPNFNQPQLF	TGTGCCAACAGCCCCAACTTTAATCAGCCCCAGCTTTTT
TRBV20-1	-	TRBJ2-5	few	CSAVPPGQREETQYF	TGCAGTGCCGTACCACCGGGACAGCGGGAAGAGACCCAGTACTTC